This T cell receptor beta chain is drawn from a study of shared clonotypes between healthy human individuals. The overall study: The study enrolled a couple of women and three men aged 18 to 49. Researchers assigned three CD4 naive, three CD4 memory, two CD8 naive and one CD8 memory plate to each donor.

Clones were read by immunoSEQ multiplex PCR, and TCRdb kept only the in-frame ones, dropping some. Of about 2.3 million clones in the sample, less than 95% were seen once. The CDR3 totals 15 residues. Trimming pared 2 bases from V and 5 bases from J, leaving 16 bases between. Germline V gives CDR1 SGHRS, CDR2 YFSETQ. Sequencing was done on a sample of naive CD4+ T cells from PBMCs. This sample's subset: CD45RA+ positively selected. The source of this sequence is a man between 18 and 35 years old in good health. Some clones in this sample may be carry-over from other donors' samples. The chain joins TRBV5-1 to TRBJ2-5, with D perhaps matching TRBD1 (6 bases). CDR3: CASSFGAGDGETQYF. For the CDR3, the DNA is TGCGCCAGCAGCTTCGGGGCAGGGGACGGGGAGACCCAGTACTTC.